This TCR beta chain appears in the sequencing data of a study of T-cell memory formation after mild COVID-19. Study context: The TCR clusters were mostly specific to one donor.

CDR3 length equals 14 residues. Trimming removed 2 bases from V and 1 base from J, with 6 bases in between. TCRdb itself ran the 5' RACE reads through MiXCR, one entry per CDR3 protein. The data contain 200,000 to 300,000 distinct CDR3 sequences, roughly a sixth of them singletons. Study-wide points: Contracting clones, day 15 to 85, had balanced CD4/CD8, and later expanders favored CD4+. Some responding clones appeared in pre-infection memory, suggesting cross-reactive memory joined.

A word on this clonotype: The target antigen is unknown.

Sequencing was done on a sample of PBMCs or a T cell subset sorted from them (not recorded which). This chain links TRBV12-3 or TRBV12-4 with TRBJ1-5, with D unclear. This clonotype was sampled from a man aged 18 to 35 who had mild COVID-19 (a few samples of this study predate the infection). Cell type and time point are not known. The CDR3 sequence is CASSLLLSNQPQHF. The DNA of the CDR3 is TGTGCCAGCAGTTTACTCCTAAGCAATCAGCCCCAGCATTTT.